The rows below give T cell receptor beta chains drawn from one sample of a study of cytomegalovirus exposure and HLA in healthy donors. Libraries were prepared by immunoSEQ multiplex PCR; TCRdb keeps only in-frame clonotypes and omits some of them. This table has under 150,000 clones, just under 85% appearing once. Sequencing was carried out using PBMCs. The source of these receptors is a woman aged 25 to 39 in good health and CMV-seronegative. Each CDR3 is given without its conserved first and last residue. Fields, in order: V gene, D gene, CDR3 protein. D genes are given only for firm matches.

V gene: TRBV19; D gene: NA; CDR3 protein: ASSSRGGSQGQPQH
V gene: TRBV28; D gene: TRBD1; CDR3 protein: ASSSMDRVYWGEKLF
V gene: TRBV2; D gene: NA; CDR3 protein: ASSEQGLYNSPLH
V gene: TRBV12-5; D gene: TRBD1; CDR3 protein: ASGLAGGGGYT
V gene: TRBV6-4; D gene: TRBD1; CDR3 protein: ASSVGQGGNYGYT
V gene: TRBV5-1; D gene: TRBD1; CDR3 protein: ASSRGTGGTDTQY
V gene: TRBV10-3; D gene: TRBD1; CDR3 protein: AISETGDGSPLH
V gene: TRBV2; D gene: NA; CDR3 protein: ASSRSYGYT
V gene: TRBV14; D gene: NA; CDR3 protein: ASSPLDIQETQY
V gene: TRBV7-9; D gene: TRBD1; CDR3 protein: ASSLVLGQGVREQY
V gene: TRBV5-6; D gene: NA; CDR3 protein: ASSFLSRVHGYT
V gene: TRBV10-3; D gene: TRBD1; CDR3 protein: AITDRGGSTEAF
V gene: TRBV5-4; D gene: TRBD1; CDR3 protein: ASSPDRESIEQY
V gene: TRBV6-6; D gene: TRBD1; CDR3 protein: ASSYNQGANGYT
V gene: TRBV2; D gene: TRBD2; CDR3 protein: ASSPRLAAETQY
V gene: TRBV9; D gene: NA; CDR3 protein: ASSEWGVMGTGELF
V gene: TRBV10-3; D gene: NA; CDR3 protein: AISDPRPGTYEQY
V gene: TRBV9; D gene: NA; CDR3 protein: ASSVESGFGSGANVLT
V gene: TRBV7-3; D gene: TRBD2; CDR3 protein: ASSSGTSGYEQY
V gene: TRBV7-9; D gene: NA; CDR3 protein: ASSLSGFPYNEQF
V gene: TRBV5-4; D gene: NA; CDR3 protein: ASSLAYGVSTYGYT
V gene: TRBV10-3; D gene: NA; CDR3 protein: AISEGLRNTEAF
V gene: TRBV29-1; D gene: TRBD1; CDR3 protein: SVVLGTGGTNYGYT
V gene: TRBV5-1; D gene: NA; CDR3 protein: ASSFELVSEQF
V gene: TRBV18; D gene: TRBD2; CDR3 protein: ASSPPSGGPGYNEQF
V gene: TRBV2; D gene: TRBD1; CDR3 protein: ASTEYRGRFTEAF
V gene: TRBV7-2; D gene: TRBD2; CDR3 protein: ASSRTSGGVTDTQY